The 31 T cell receptor beta chains below come from one sample, sequenced in a study of response to subunit inactivated influenza vaccine. TCRdb independently ran MiXCR on the RT-PCR reads; one entry per CDR3 protein. The table lists 550,000 to 800,000 distinct CDR3 sequences, approximately 13% of them singletons, with 6% to 8% in the top ten. This material consisted of PBMCs from blood, taken approximately 15 days before vaccination. These receptors were taken from a man in his fifties who received an inactivated influenza vaccine.

The table lists this clonotype with a few counts. The rearrangement joins TRBV4-1 to TRBJ2-3; D uncertain. From germline, CDR1 is MGHRA and CDR2 YSYEKL. The CDR3 is made up of 13 amino acids. V gave up 2 bases and J gave up 2 bases, with 5 bases separating them. The CDR3 DNA reads TGCGCCAGCAGCCAACCGAACACAGATACGCAGTATTTT. This encodes CASSQPNTDTQYF.

This clonotype has just a few counts. J is TRBJ2-7 and V is TRBV27; perhaps D is TRBD1 or TRBD2 (5 bases each). Trimming stripped 3 bases from V and 3 bases from J, with 18 bases between. Germline V gene sequence: CDR1 MNHEY, CDR2 SMNVEV (reference sequence). The CDR3 spans 16 residues. The CDR3 is CASSLAGTWGDYEQYF. The CDR3 bases are TGTGCCAGCAGTTTGGCCGGGACCTGGGGAGACTACGAGCAGTACTTC.

This clonotype has only a few counts. The genes are TRBV14 and TRBJ1-3; D is unclear. This CDR3 is 16 amino acids long. Germline V lookup: CDR1 SGHDN, CDR2 FVKESK. The V and J ends lost 0 bases and 0 bases respectively, with 9 bases between them. The CDR3 coding sequence is TGTGCCAGCAGCCAAGATGCCAGCATCTCTGGAAACACCATATATTTT. Its translation is CASSQDASISGNTIYF.

The chain uses TRBV5-1 and TRBJ2-1, with TRBD1 identical over 9 bases. J was trimmed by 8 bases and V by 3 bases; bases with no gene match: 9. The CDR3 has 15 residues. CDR1 and CDR2 from the germline V gene are SGHRS and YFSETQ. This CDR3 reads CASSSYRGRVDEQFF. CDR3 in DNA: TGCGCCAGCAGCTCCTACAGGGGGCGCGTTGATGAGCAGTTCTTC. The whole variable domain, filled in from reference TRBV5-1 and TRBJ2-1, reads KAGVTQTPRYLIKTRGQQVTLSCSPISGHRSVSWYQQTPGQGLQFLFEYFSETQRNKGNFPGRFSGRQFSNSRSEMNVSTLELGDSALYLCASSSYRGRVDEQFFGPGTRLTVL.

This clonotype was observed at least ten times. The V and J genes are TRBV12-3 or TRBV12-4 and TRBJ2-3, with D uncertain. The CDR3 length is 15 residues. V dropped 1 base and J dropped 0 bases, with 8 bases sitting between them. This CDR3 is CASSLGDGSTDTQYF. The CDR3 coding sequence is TGTGCCAGCAGTTTAGGAGACGGGAGCACAGATACGCAGTATTTT.

This sequence joins TRBV4-2 and TRBJ2-3; 8 bases align to TRBD2. V was pared by 1 base and J by 2 bases, with 11 bases of the junction left unmatched. Per germline, CDR1 LGHNA and CDR2 YNFKEQ. CDR3 length: 18 amino acids. The CDR3 spells CASSQVEAGAGPTDTQYF. Written as DNA, the CDR3 is TGTGCCAGCAGCCAAGTAGAAGCGGGGGCCGGCCCCACAGATACGCAGTATTTT.

In DNA, the CDR3 is TGTGCCAGCAGCGTAGGGGCGGGAGGAGGAAACAATGAGCAGTTCTTC. This gives the protein CASSVGAGGGNNEQFF. This chain joins TRBV9 and TRBJ2-1; 8 nucleotides line up with TRBD2. Germline V gene lookup returns CDR1 SGDLS and CDR2 YYNGEE. The junction had 7 bases not matched to a gene; V was cut back by 0 bases and J by 5 bases. The CDR3 covers 16 residues.

The chain links TRBV27 to TRBJ2-7; 8 bases are a match to TRBD1. The CDR3 is 14 residues long. Germline CDR1 and CDR2: MNHEY and SMNVEV (reference sequence). V lost 2 bases and J lost 9; bases outside the gene matches: 9. CDR3 sequence (DNA): TGTGCCAGCAGTTTAAGGGGACAGGCGATGTGGCAGTACTTC. Protein product: CASSLRGQAMWQYF.

The gene calls are TRBV7-6 and TRBJ2-1; D gene ambiguous. The CDR3 totals 13 residues. Germline CDR1 and CDR2: SGHVS and FNYEAQ. V lost 1 base and J lost 9, with 10 bases in between. CDR3 nucleotides: TGTGCCAGCAGCTTAGTGGGTCCGTCTGAGCAGTTCTTC. It translates to CASSLVGPSEQFF.

In its sample, this clonotype was seen a few times. V usage is TRBV4-3 and J usage is TRBJ1-5; 9 bases fit TRBD1. CDR1 is LGHNA and CDR2 is YSLEER in the germline V gene. This CDR3 contains 20 residues. V lost 0 bases and J lost 3; bases outside the gene matches: 15. The CDR3 is CASSQDRITGGLINNQPQHF. CDR3 in DNA: TGCGCCAGCAGCCAAGATCGGATAACAGGGGGCCTGATTAACAATCAGCCCCAGCATTTT.

This chain connects TRBV6-5 to TRBJ1-6; 7 nucleotides agree with TRBD1. Looked up from germline, CDR1 is MNHEY and CDR2 is SVGAGI. Trimming removed 4 bases from V and 8 bases from J; junction bases left unmatched: 5. The CDR3 has 14 residues. CDR3: CASSLQGKDSPLHF. The CDR3 DNA is TGTGCCAGCAGTTTACAGGGGAAGGATTCACCCCTCCACTTT.

The table lists this clonotype with a few counts. The rearrangement links TRBV20-1 to TRBJ2-5; TRBD2 matches 8 bases. Germline V gives CDR1 DFQATT, CDR2 SNEGSKA (reference sequence). The CDR3 is made up of 13 amino acids. In DNA form, the CDR3 reads TGCAGCTCACCGGGGGGGCGACAAGAGACCCAGTACTTC. The encoded protein is CSSPGGRQETQYF.

This clonotype was counted at least ten times. V and J are TRBV4-2 and TRBJ2-2; possible D gene TRBD1, 6 bases. CDR1 is LGHNA and CDR2 is YNFKEQ in the germline V gene. Trimming cost V 3 bases and J 1 base, with 21 bases left between them. The CDR3 has 19 amino acids. This CDR3 is CASSQAQGLGNMNTGELFF. The DNA for the CDR3 is TGTGCCAGCAGCCAGGCACAGGGCTTGGGTAATATGAACACCGGGGAGCTGTTTTTT.

This clonotype was observed a few times. The CDR3 nucleotides are TGTGCCAGCAGCCCGGGGACTAGCCCCGGTGAGCAGTTCTTC. Its protein product is CASSPGTSPGEQFF. The genes are TRBV7-9 and TRBJ2-1, with 9 bases that match TRBD2. This CDR3 has 14 amino acids. The germline gives CDR1 SEHNR, CDR2 FQNEAQ (reference sequence). The V and J ends lost 5 bases and 9 bases, in that order; junction bases with no gene match: 8. Based on the CDR3 plus reference TRBV7-9 and TRBJ2-1, the full variable domain is DTGVSQNPRHKITKRGQNVTFRCDPISEHNRLYWYRQTLGQGPEFLTYFQNEAQLEKSRLLSDRFSAERPKGSFSTLEIQRTEQGDSAMYLCASSPGTSPGEQFFGPGTRLTVL.

This clonotype appeared a few times. The chain links TRBV11-1 to TRBJ1-1, with D uncertain. Germline CDR1 and CDR2: SGHAT and FQDESV (reference sequence). This CDR3 comprises 17 residues. Deletions cut 5 bases from V and 2 bases from J, with 21 bases between. In DNA form, the CDR3 reads TGTGCCAGCAGCCCGCAGGTCCGTACTTGGGGAAACACTGAAGCTTTCTTT. This encodes CASSPQVRTWGNTEAFF.

This clonotype occurred many times. V is TRBV12-3 or TRBV12-4 and J is TRBJ1-5, with D unclear. The length of the CDR3 is 14 residues. Trimming cost V 2 bases and J 4 bases, with 9 bases left between them. The CDR3 bases are TGTGCCAGCAGTTTACGGAGAGGGAATCAGCCCCAGCATTTT. Encoded protein: CASSLRRGNQPQHF.

The V and J genes are TRBV7-2 and TRBJ2-1; D unresolved. V lost 0 bases and J lost 6, with 12 bases in between. From germline, CDR1 is SGHTA and CDR2 FQGNSA. The CDR3 is 15 residues long. The CDR3 region is CASSLAATRGNEQFF. The DNA for the CDR3 is TGTGCCAGCAGCTTAGCAGCGACTCGAGGCAATGAGCAGTTCTTC. Variable domain in full (rest from reference TRBV7-2 and TRBJ2-1): GAGVSQSPSNKVTEKGKDVELRCDPISGHTALYWYRQSLGQGLEFLIYFQGNSAPDKSGLPSDRFSAERTGGSVSTLTIQRTQQEDSAVYLCASSLAATRGNEQFFGPGTRLTVL.

The chain has TRBV20-1 and TRBJ1-6; the D gene is possibly TRBD1 (6 bases). The CDR3 is 12 residues long. The V and J ends lost 7 bases and 5 bases respectively, with 9 bases between them. Per germline, CDR1 DFQATT and CDR2 SNEGSKA (reference sequence). The chain's CDR3 is CSVQGDNSPLHF. CDR3 DNA: TGCAGTGTACAGGGCGATAATTCACCCCTCCACTTT.

The rearrangement links TRBV29-1 to TRBJ2-3; 8 bases agree with TRBD1. Trimming cost V 6 bases and J 2 bases; bases outside gene matches: 7. The CDR3 covers 14 residues. Germline-derived CDR1 and CDR2 are SQVTM and ANQGSEA. The CDR3 protein is CSVRQGTSTDTQYF. CDR3 coding DNA: TGCAGCGTAAGACAGGGGACCTCCACAGATACGCAGTATTTT.

This clonotype was seen a few times. The V call is TRBV5-5, the J call TRBJ2-1; the D gene is possibly TRBD2 (6 bases). The V gene lost 2 bases and the J gene lost 8 bases, with 17 bases spanning the gap. The CDR3 length is 15 residues. Germline V gene lookup returns CDR1 SGHKS and CDR2 YYEKEE (reference sequence). The CDR3 protein is CASSFQPSVPYEQFF. DNA of the CDR3: TGTGCCAGCAGCTTCCAGCCTAGCGTACCATATGAGCAGTTCTTC.

V usage is TRBV6-2 or TRBV6-3 and J usage is TRBJ2-4; TRBD1 or TRBD2 may be the D gene (5 bases each). The germline gives CDR1 MNHEY, CDR2 SVGEGT. Trimming pared 6 bases from V and 8 bases from J, leaving 17 bases between. The CDR3 is made up of 14 amino acids. The chain's CDR3 is CASSLTGRLDIQYF. CDR3 DNA sequence: TGTGCCAGCAGCTTAACGGGGCGGCTGGACATTCAGTACTTC.

This clonotype has more than one count but fewer than ten. V is TRBV18 and J is TRBJ1-4; D is uncertain. The CDR3 is 15 amino acids. The V end was cut by 3 bases, the J end by 8 bases, with 16 bases between. The germline V gene encodes CDR1 KGHSH and CDR2 LQKENI. CDR3 sequence (DNA): TGTGCCAGCTCACCCCCTGACACGCGAGTGGAAAAACTGTTTTTT. Translating gives CASSPPDTRVEKLFF.

The rearrangement joins TRBV28 to TRBJ2-1, with TRBD2 matching 8 bases. Germline CDR1 MDHEN, CDR2 SYDVKM. With V trimmed by 1 base and J by 0 bases, 5 bases remained unmatched. The CDR3 loop spans 17 amino acids. The CDR3 DNA sequence: TGTGCCAGCAGTTTATCCGGTCTAGCGGGCTCCTACAATGAGCAGTTCTTC. This translates into CASSLSGLAGSYNEQFF.

CDR3 nucleotides: TGTGCCAGCAGTTATCGGATTGGGACAGCAAGATCCTACGAGCAGTACTTC. The encoded protein is CASSYRIGTARSYEQYF. The genes are TRBV6-2 or TRBV6-3 and TRBJ2-7; 7 bases fit TRBD1. Per the germline V gene, CDR1 is MNHEY and CDR2 is SVGEGT. This CDR3 comprises 17 residues. V lost 3 bases to trimming and J lost 1 base; unmatched junction nucleotides: 12.

This clonotype was observed at least ten times. This chain joins TRBV20-1 and TRBJ2-5; 11 positions agree with TRBD2. CDR1 and CDR2 from the germline V gene are DFQATT and SNEGSKA (reference sequence). Losses at the gene ends were 2 bases for V and 4 bases for J; bases not matched to a gene: 6. This CDR3 is 15 amino acids long. CDR3 protein: CSARPSGRPGETQYF. The CDR3 nucleotides read TGCAGTGCTAGACCTAGCGGGAGGCCCGGAGAGACCCAGTACTTC.

This chain joins TRBV6-2 or TRBV6-3 and TRBJ1-1; D might be TRBD1 (5 bases). Germline V gives CDR1 MNHEY, CDR2 SVGEGT. Trimming removed 3 bases at V and 1 base at J, with 6 bases between. The CDR3 runs 13 residues. This CDR3 is CASSYQGNTEAFF. The CDR3 DNA is TGTGCCAGCAGTTATCAGGGGAACACTGAAGCTTTCTTT.

The chain recombines TRBV12-3 or TRBV12-4 with TRBJ1-4, with D maybe TRBD1 (5 bases). Trimming took off 3 bases at V and 0 bases at J, with 11 bases between the two ends. The CDR3 covers 16 residues. The CDR3: CASSLSRVATNEKLFF. CDR3 DNA: TGTGCCAGCAGTTTGTCCAGGGTTGCAACTAATGAAAAACTGTTTTTT.

The chain is built from TRBV28 and TRBJ2-4, with TRBD2 as a possible D gene (5 bases). Germline V gives CDR1 MDHEN, CDR2 SYDVKM. This CDR3 comprises 13 residues. V gave up 5 bases and J gave up 7 bases, with 12 bases separating them. The CDR3 is CASSPSRANIQYF. CDR3 bases: TGTGCCAGCAGTCCCTCGAGGGCTAACATTCAGTACTTC.

This clonotype was seen many times. The gene calls are TRBV28 and TRBJ2-1, with no clear D. The V gene lost 2 bases and the J gene lost 6 bases, with 14 bases spanning the gap. Germline CDR1 MDHEN, CDR2 SYDVKM. There are 15 residues in the CDR3. CDR3 in DNA: TGTGCCAGCAGTTTAAGCGCCCGATCAGCCAATGAGCAGTTCTTC. Protein sequence: CASSLSARSANEQFF.

The chain is built from TRBV19 and TRBJ1-1; the D gene is possibly TRBD1 (5 bases). CDR1 and CDR2 (germline): LNHDA, SQIVND (reference sequence). V lost 3 bases, J lost 4 bases, and 9 bases lay in between. The CDR3 length is 13 residues. The CDR3 spells CASSMGVGTEAFF. CDR3 bases: TGTGCCAGTAGTATGGGGGTCGGCACTGAAGCTTTCTTT.

This clonotype was picked up a small number of times. The DNA of the CDR3 is TGTGCCAGCAGCCCCGTTCAGTTCAATCAGCCCCAGCATTTT. Translating it yields CASSPVQFNQPQHF. The rearrangement joins TRBV6-1 to TRBJ1-5; D unclear. Germline-derived CDR1 and CDR2 are MNHNS and SASEGT. This CDR3 is 14 amino acids long. The germline V and J ends were trimmed by 6 bases and 3 bases, with 12 bases remaining between them.